This TCR beta chain was identified in a study of control samples from healthy donors and cancer patients. Profiling relied on immunoSEQ multiplex PCR, and the TCRdb table lists in-frame clones only, not all of them. The sample lists 150,000 to 200,000 clones; 80% to 95% were seen once. This CDR3 has 13 residues. The V gene end was trimmed by 5 bases and the J gene end by 6 bases; junction bases not matched to a gene: 3. Looked up from germline, CDR1 is SGHKS and CDR2 is YYEKEE (reference sequence). The sample consisted of blood. The chain is built from TRBV5-5 and TRBJ2-2, with TRBD2 identical over 8 bases. The receptor comes from a woman in her sixties in good health. Here the CDR3 DNA reads TGTGCCAGCAGACGCGGGGGGCCCGGGGAGCTGTTTTTT. This sequence encodes CASRRGGPGELFF.